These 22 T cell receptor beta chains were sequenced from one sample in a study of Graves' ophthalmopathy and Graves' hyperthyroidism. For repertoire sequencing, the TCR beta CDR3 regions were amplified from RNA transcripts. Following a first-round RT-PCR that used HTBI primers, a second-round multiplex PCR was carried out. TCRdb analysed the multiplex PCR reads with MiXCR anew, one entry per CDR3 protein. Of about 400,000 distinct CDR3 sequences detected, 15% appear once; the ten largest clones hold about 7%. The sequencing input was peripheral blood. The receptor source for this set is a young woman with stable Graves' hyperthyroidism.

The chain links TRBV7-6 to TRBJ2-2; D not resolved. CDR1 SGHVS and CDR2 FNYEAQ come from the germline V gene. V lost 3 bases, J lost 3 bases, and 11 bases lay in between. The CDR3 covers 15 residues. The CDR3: CASSFTIGDTGELFF. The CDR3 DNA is TGTGCCAGCAGCTTCACCATTGGGGACACCGGGGAGCTGTTTTTT.

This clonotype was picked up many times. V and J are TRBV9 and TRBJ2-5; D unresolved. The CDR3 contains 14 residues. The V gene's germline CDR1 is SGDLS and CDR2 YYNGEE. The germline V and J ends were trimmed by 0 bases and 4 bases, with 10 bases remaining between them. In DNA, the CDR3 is TGTGCCAGCAGCGTAGGATGGCTGGGAGAGACCCAGTACTTC. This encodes CASSVGWLGETQYF.

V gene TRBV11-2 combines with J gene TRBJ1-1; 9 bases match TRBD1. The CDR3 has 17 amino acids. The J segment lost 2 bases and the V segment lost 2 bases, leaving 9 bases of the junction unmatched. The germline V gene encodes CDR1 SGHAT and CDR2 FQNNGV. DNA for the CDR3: TGTGCCAGCAGCTTAAGGGACAGGGCGGGAGAAAACACTGAAGCTTTCTTT. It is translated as CASSLRDRAGENTEAFF.

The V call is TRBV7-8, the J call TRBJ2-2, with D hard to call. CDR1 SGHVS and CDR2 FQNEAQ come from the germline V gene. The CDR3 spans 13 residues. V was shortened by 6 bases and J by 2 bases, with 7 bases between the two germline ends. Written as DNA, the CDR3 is TGTGCCAGCAGTGCCCCAAACACCGGGGAGCTGTTTTTT. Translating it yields CASSAPNTGELFF.

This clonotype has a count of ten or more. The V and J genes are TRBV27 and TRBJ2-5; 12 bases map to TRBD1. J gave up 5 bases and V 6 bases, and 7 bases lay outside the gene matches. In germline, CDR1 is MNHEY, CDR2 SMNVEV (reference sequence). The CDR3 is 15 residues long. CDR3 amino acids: CASRPRDRGPETQYF. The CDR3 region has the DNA TGTGCCAGCAGACCCCGGGACAGGGGGCCGGAGACCCAGTACTTC.

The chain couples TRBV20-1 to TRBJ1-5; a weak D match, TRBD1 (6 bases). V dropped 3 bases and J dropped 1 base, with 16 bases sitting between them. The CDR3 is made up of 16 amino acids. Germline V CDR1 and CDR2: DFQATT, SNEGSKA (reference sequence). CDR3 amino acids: CSASSQGRGSNQPQHF. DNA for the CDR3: TGCAGTGCTAGCTCTCAGGGGAGGGGGAGCAATCAGCCCCAGCATTTT.

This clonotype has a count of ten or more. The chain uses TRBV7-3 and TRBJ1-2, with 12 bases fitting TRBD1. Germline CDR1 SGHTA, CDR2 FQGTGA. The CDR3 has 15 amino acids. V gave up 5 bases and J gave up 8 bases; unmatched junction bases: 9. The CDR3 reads CASSPGGQGAVGYTF. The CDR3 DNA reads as TGTGCCAGCAGCCCCGGGGGACAGGGGGCAGTGGGCTACACCTTC.

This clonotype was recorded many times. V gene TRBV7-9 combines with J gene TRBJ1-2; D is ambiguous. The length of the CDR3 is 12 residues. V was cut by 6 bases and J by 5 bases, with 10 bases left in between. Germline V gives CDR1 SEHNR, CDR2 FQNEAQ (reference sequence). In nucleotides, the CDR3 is TGTGCCAGCAGTAGGGAAAGGTATGGCTACACCTTC. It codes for CASSRERYGYTF. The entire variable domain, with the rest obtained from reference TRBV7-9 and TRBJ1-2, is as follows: DTGVSQNPRHKITKRGQNVTFRCDPISEHNRLYWYRQTLGQGPEFLTYFQNEAQLEKSRLLSDRFSAERPKGSFSTLEIQRTEQGDSAMYLCASSRERYGYTFGSGTRLTVV.

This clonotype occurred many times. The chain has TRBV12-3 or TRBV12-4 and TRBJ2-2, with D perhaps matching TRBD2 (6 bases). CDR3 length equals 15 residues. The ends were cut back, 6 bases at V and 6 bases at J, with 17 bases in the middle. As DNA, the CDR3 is TGTGCCAGCAGCCCGGGGAGGTCCTTTCCCGGGGAGCTGTTTTTT. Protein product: CASSPGRSFPGELFF.

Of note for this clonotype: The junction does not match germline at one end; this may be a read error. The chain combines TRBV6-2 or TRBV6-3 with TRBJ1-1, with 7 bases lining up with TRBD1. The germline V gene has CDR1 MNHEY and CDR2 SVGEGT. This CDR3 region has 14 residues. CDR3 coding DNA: TGTGCCAGCAGAGACAGGGCGCAGAACACTGATGCTTTCTTT. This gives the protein CASRDRAQNTDAFF.

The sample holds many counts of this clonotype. The CDR3 DNA sequence: TGTGCCAGCAGGGACAGGGAGAGAAGGGATGCTTTCTTT. Translated: CASRDRERRDAFF. V is TRBV6-2 or TRBV6-3 and J is TRBJ1-1, with 8 bases fitting TRBD1. With 6 bases clipped from V and 11 bases from J, the junction kept 11 bases outside the gene matches. The CDR3 contains 13 residues. The germline V gene encodes CDR1 MNHEY and CDR2 SVGEGT.

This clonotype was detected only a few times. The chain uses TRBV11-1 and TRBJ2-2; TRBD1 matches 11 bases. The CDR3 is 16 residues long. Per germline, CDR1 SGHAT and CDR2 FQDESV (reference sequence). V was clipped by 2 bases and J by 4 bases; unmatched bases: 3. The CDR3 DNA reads TGTGCCAGCAGCTTACTGGGACAGGGGGGCACCGGGGAGCTGTTTTTT. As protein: CASSLLGQGGTGELFF. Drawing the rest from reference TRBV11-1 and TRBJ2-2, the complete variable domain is EAEVAQSPRYKITEKSQAVAFWCDPISGHATLYWYRQILGQGPELLVQFQDESVVDDSQLPKDRFSAERLKGVDSTLKIQPAELGDSAMYLCASSLLGQGGTGELFFGEGSRLTVL.

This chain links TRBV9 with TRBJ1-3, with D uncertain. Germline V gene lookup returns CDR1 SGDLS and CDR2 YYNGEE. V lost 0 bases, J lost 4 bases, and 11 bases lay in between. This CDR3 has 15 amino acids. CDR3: CASSVEADSGNTIYF. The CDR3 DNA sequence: TGTGCCAGCAGCGTAGAGGCAGATTCGGGAAACACCATATATTTT.

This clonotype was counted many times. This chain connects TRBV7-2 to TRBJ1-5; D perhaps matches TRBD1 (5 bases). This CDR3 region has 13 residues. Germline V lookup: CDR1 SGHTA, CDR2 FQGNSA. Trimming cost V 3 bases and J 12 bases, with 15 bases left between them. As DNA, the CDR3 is TGTGCCAGCAGCTTCCGCGGAGGGGATCTCCAGCATTTT. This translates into CASSFRGGDLQHF.

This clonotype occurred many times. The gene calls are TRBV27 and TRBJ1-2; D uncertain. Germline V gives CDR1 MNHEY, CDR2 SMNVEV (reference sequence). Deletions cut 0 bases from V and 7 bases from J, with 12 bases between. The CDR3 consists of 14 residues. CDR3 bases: TGTGCCAGCAGTTTATCGCCCGACATATTTGGCTACACCTTC. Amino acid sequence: CASSLSPDIFGYTF.

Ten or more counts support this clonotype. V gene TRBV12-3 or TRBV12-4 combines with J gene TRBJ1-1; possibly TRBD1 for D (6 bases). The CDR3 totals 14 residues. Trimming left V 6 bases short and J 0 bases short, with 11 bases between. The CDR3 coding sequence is TGTGCCAGCAGCCGAAGGGGGTTGAACACTGAAGCTTTCTTT. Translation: CASSRRGLNTEAFF.

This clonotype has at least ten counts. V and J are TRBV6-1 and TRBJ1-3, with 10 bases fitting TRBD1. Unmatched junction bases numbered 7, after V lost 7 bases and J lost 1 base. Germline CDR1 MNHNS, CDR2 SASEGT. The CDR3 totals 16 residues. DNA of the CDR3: TGTGCCAGCAACTGGGACAGGGGAACTTCTGGAAACACCATATATTTT. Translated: CASNWDRGTSGNTIYF.

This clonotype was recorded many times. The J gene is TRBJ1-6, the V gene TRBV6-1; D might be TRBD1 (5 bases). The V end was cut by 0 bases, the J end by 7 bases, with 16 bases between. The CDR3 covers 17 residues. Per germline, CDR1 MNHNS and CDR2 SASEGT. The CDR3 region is CASSEAQQGYWNSPLHF. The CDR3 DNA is TGTGCCAGCAGTGAAGCGCAGCAGGGTTATTGGAATTCACCCCTCCACTTT.

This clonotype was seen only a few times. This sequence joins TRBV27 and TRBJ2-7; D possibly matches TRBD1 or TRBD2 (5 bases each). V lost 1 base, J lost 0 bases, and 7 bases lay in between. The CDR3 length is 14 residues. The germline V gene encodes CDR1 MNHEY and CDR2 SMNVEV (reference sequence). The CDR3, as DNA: TGTGCCAGCAGTTTATGGGGGAGCTCCTACGAGCAGTACTTC. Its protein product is CASSLWGSSYEQYF.

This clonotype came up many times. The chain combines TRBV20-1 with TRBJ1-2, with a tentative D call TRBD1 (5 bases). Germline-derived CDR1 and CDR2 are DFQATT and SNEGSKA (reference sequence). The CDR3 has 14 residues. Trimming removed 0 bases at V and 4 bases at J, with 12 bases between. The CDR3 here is CSARDPQEVYGYTF. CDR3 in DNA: TGCAGTGCTAGAGACCCACAGGAGGTCTATGGCTACACCTTC.

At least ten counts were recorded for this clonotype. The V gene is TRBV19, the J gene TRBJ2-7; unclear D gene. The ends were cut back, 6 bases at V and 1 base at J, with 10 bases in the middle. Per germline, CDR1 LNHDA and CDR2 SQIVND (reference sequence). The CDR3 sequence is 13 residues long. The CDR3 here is CASSWQGSYEQYF. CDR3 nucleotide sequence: TGTGCCAGTAGCTGGCAAGGGTCCTACGAGCAGTACTTC.

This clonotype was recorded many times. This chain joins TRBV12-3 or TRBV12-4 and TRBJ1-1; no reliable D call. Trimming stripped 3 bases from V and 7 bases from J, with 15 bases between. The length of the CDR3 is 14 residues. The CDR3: CASSLVSGVGEAFF. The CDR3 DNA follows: TGTGCCAGCAGTTTGGTGTCCGGGGTCGGTGAAGCTTTCTTT.